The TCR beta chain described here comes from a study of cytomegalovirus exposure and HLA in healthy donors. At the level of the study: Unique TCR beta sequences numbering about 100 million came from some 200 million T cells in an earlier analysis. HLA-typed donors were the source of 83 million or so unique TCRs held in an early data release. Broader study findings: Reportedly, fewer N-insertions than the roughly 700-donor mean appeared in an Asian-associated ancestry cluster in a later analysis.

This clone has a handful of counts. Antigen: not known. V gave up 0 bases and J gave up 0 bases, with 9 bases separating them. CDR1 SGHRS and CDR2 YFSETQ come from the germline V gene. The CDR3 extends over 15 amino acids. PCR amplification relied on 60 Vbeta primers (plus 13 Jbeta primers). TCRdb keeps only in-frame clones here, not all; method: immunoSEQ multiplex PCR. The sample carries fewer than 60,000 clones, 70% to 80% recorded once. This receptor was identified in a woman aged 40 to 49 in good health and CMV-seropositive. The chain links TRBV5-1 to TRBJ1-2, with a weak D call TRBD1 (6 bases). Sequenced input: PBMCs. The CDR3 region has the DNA TGCGCCAGCAGCTTGGGACAGGTGACTAACTATGGCTACACCTTC. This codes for CASSLGQVTNYGYTF.